The 13 T cell receptor beta chains below all came from one sample that was sequenced in a study of OX40 agonist ivuxolimab in advanced cancers. Produced via immunoSEQ multiplex PCR; TCRdb's table is partial and in-frame only. The sample contains 40,000 to 55,000 clones, around 80% of which appear only once. The sample consisted of CD4+ or CD8+ T cells sorted from blood, taken in a trial of the OX40 agonist ivuxolimab. These receptors were taken from an adult with an advanced solid tumor such as melanoma, head and neck, liver or kidney cancer.

The sample holds one count of this clone. The chain recombines TRBV14 with TRBJ2-7, with 8 nucleotides matching TRBD2. CDR3 length: 12 residues. J lost 7 bases, V lost 2 bases, and 1 base had no gene match. Germline CDR1 reads SGHDN; CDR2 reads FVKESK. CDR3 in DNA: TGTGCCAGCAGCCAATTAGCGGGAGAGCAGTACTTC. Its protein is CASSQLAGEQYF.

Only one count was recorded for this clone. The V gene is TRBV5-1, the J gene TRBJ2-3; no clear D gene. The CDR3 spans 14 residues. Trimming pared 6 bases from V and 3 bases from J, leaving 14 bases between. Germline CDR1 is SGHRS and CDR2 is YFSETQ. In nucleotides, the CDR3 is TGCGCCAGCACCCTAAATATGGGTACAGATACGCAGTATTTT. Amino acid sequence: CASTLNMGTDTQYF.

The V call is TRBV19, the J call TRBJ1-5; 9 nucleotides line up with TRBD1. The germline V gene has CDR1 LNHDA and CDR2 SQIVND (reference sequence). V lost 1 base to trimming and J lost 6 bases; unmatched junction nucleotides: 4. The CDR3 extends over 15 amino acids. This CDR3 reads CASSIGGQGSQPQHF. DNA for the CDR3: TGTGCCAGTAGTATAGGGGGACAGGGCAGTCAGCCCCAGCATTTT.

The chain's CDR3 is CASSLARGMAYNEQFF. The DNA for the CDR3 is TGTGCCAGCAGCTTAGCTCGGGGTATGGCCTACAATGAGCAGTTCTTC. V usage is TRBV7-8 and J usage is TRBJ2-1; TRBD2 might be the D (5 bases). Trimming shortened V by 0 bases and J by 2 bases, and 11 bases separated the two germline ends. The CDR3 is made up of 16 amino acids. Germline CDR1 reads SGHVS; CDR2 reads FQNEAQ.

The chain links TRBV5-1 to TRBJ2-7; a possible D gene is TRBD2 (6 bases). The germline V gene encodes CDR1 SGHRS and CDR2 YFSETQ. Trimming left V 0 bases short and J 4 bases short, with 14 bases between. The CDR3 spans 15 residues. The CDR3 DNA reads as TGCGCCAGCAGCTTGGGGGTCGGGAGTGGGTACGAGCAGTACTTC. It translates to CASSLGVGSGYEQYF.

The genes are TRBV7-2 and TRBJ1-3; tentative D call: TRBD1 (6 bases). The germline V gene has CDR1 SGHTA and CDR2 FQGNSA. The CDR3 is 15 residues long. V lost 5 bases and J lost 4, with 15 bases in between. CDR3 loop: CASSLQGLLGNTIYF. The CDR3 coding sequence is TGTGCCAGCAGCCTACAGGGTTTGTTAGGAAACACCATATATTTT.

The chain links TRBV21-1 to TRBJ2-7; the DNA was not compared with TRBD2, the D call given in the table. TRBV21-1 is classified as a pseudogene. The CDR3 spans 18 residues. CDR3 nucleotide sequence: TGTGCCAGCAGCAAAGCGGTGACTAGCGGGAGGGCTAATTACGAGCAGTACTTC. This translates into CASSKAVTSGRANYEQYF.

This clone was seen a few times. The chain is built from TRBV5-1 and TRBJ1-5; D perhaps matches TRBD1 (5 bases). Per germline, CDR1 SGHRS and CDR2 YFSETQ. With 0 bases removed from V and 4 bases from J, the gap between germline ends came to 11 bases. This CDR3 has 15 residues. CDR3 in amino acids: CASSLDGGGNQPQHF. The CDR3 coding sequence is TGCGCCAGCAGCTTGGATGGGGGAGGAAATCAGCCCCAGCATTTT. The full variable domain, with the rest looked up from reference TRBV5-1 and TRBJ1-5, is KAGVTQTPRYLIKTRGQQVTLSCSPISGHRSVSWYQQTPGQGLQFLFEYFSETQRNKGNFPGRFSGRQFSNSRSEMNVSTLELGDSALYLCASSLDGGGNQPQHFGDGTRLSIL.

The rearrangement joins TRBV29-1 to TRBJ2-3, with D hard to call. The CDR3 spans 8 residues. V was pared by 7 bases and J by 5 bases, with 1 base between. CDR1 SQVTM and CDR2 ANQGSEA come from the germline V gene. CDR3 amino acids: CSGDTQYF. The CDR3 bases are TGCAGCGGAGATACGCAGTATTTT.

The V gene is TRBV28, the J gene TRBJ2-5; D is uncertain. The CDR3 extends over 14 amino acids. V dropped 5 bases and J dropped 0 bases, with 10 bases sitting between them. Germline CDR1 is MDHEN and CDR2 is SYDVKM. In DNA, the CDR3 is TGTGCCAGCAGTCGTCACCTGTACCAAGAGACCCAGTACTTC. It specifies CASSRHLYQETQYF.

This clone has just a few counts. The V and J genes are TRBV6-5 and TRBJ2-7; D unclear. This CDR3 contains 14 residues. Trimming removed 5 bases at V and 3 bases at J, with 14 bases between. From germline, CDR1 is MNHEY and CDR2 SVGAGI. CDR3 residues: CASSVGQVGYEQYF. The CDR3 DNA reads TGTGCCAGCAGTGTCGGGCAAGTCGGCTACGAGCAGTACTTC.

This clone appeared once. V is TRBV23-1 and J is TRBJ2-6; 15 bases agree with TRBD2. TRBV23-1 is designated an ORF whose function remains uncertain. The junction had 4 bases not matched to a gene; V was cut back by 2 bases and J by 2 bases. This CDR3 is built from 19 residues. CDR3 in amino acids: CASSQTGTSGRTGANVLTF. As DNA, the CDR3 is TGCGCCAGCAGTCAAACCGGGACTAGCGGGAGGACTGGGGCCAACGTCCTGACTTTC.

The V and J genes are TRBV4-2 and TRBJ2-3; 9 bases agree with TRBD2. The germline V gene has CDR1 LGHNA and CDR2 YNFKEQ. The CDR3 extends over 16 amino acids. Trimming cost V 5 bases and J 5 bases; bases outside gene matches: 11. In DNA, the CDR3 is TGTGCCAGCAGCAACCGACTGACACTAGCGGGAGATACGCAGTATTTT. Residues: CASSNRLTLAGDTQYF.